These T cell receptor beta chains were read from a single sample in a study of cytomegalovirus exposure and HLA in healthy donors. The protocol was immunoSEQ multiplex PCR, while the TCRdb copy is restricted to in-frame clones and leaves out a portion. Of about 160,000 clones listed, more than 65% are singletons. The specimen sequenced was PBMCs. These receptors originate from a man aged 50 to 60 in good health and CMV-seropositive. The conserved cysteine and the conserved F or W are not part of the CDR3 here.

j_call,cdr3_length,v_call,cdr3_aa
TRBJ2-6,19,TRBV2,ASSESGPIGQGPSGANVLT
TRBJ2-7,12,TRBV11-2,ASSLERRRGEQY
TRBJ2-1,11,TRBV7-9,ASTDSVYNEQF
TRBJ2-7,9,TRBV6-1,ATKWANEQY
TRBJ1-6,18,TRBV6-4,ASSDGFLPSSGRGSSPLH
TRBJ2-7,11,TRBV28,ASSRQAPYEQY
TRBJ2-7,13,TRBV11-2,ASSLDSGVAREQY
-,14,TRBV6-6,ASSYSLTTASYEQY
TRBJ1-2,11,TRBV28,ASSPRTGDGYT
TRBJ1-5,13,TRBV7-2,ASSFSGGLNQPQH
TRBJ2-1,11,TRBV30,AWSVSVYNEQF
TRBJ1-2,13,TRBV18,ASSPLQEGGYGYT
TRBJ2-3,12,TRBV15,ATSRDPGTDTQY
TRBJ1-6,14,TRBV27,ASTLEGFQGTSPLH
TRBJ2-1,12,TRBV27,ASRGILAYNEQF
TRBJ2-2,14,TRBV7-6,ASSLLYGRNTGELF
TRBJ2-5,13,TRBV28,ASTRLAEYQETQY
TRBJ2-7,10,TRBV7-2,ASSFHTYEQY
TRBJ2-7,11,TRBV7-9,ASSFLAGDEQY
TRBJ1-4,12,TRBV18,ASSYGPINEKLF
TRBJ2-3,14,TRBV30,AWSVWISGRTDTQY
TRBJ2-1,10,TRBV6-5,ASTRGGDEQF
TRBJ1-2,15,TRBV7-2,ASSLSPLVQGRGGYT
TRBJ2-7,13,TRBV7-9,ASSLGDFPSDEQY
TRBJ2-5,14,TRBV6-5,ASSYRLAGVGETQY
TRBJ1-1,15,TRBV28,ASTPSRDRPMNTEAF
TRBJ2-1,12,TRBV27,ASSFGDRVNEQF
TRBJ1-1,12,TRBV5-8,ASSLLGGGTEAF
TRBJ1-3,13,TRBV18,ASSPRTGNRNTIY
TRBJ1-6,14,TRBV7-9,ASSSGGGLDRSPLH
TRBJ1-1,13,TRBV28,ASSPPGQGTLKAF
TRBJ2-3,10,TRBV29-1,SVLAGVDTQY
TRBJ2-2,16,TRBV7-3,ASSLLANHPTRTGELF
TRBJ2-3,15,TRBV27,ASRLNAGGPRTDTQY
TRBJ2-3,11,TRBV27,ASSPQGTDTQY
TRBJ1-1,14,TRBV11-2,ASSLRGRGLNTEAF
TRBJ1-2,12,TRBV29-1,SVEKGKVNYGYT
TRBJ2-7,13,TRBV28,ASSCYGTGCNEQY
TRBJ2-5,14,TRBV6-5,ASSYSPSGLQETQY
TRBJ2-1,14,TRBV11-2,ASSFLRGRTAGEQF
TRBJ1-6,14,TRBV15,ATSREMTAYNSPLH
TRBJ1-1,9,TRBV30,AWSAGTGDF